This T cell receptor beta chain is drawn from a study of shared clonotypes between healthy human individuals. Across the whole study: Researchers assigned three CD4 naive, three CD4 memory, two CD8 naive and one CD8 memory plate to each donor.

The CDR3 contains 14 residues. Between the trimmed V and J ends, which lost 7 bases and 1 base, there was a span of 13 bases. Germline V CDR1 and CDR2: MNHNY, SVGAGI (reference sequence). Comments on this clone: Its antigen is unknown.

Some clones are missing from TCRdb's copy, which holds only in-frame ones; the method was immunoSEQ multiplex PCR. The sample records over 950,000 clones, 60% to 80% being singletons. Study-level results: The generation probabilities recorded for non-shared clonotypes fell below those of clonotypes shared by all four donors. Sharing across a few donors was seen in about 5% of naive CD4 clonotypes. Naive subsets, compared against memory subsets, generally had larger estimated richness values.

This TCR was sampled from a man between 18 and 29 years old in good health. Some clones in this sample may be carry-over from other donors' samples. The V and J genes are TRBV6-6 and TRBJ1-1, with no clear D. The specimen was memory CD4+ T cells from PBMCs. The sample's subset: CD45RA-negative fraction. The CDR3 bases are TGTGCCAGCACCACAAAACACTGGAACACTGAAGCTTTCTTT. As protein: CASTTKHWNTEAFF.